This T cell receptor (beta chain) emerged from a study of blood T cell repertoires in COVID-19. Study information: Nucleic acid was either cDNA or gDNA, and it came from T cells, B-cell-depleted T cells, or PBMCs.

Up to 2 weeks before entering the study, exposed participants had met a COVID-19 case. Data came from immunoSEQ multiplex PCR; TCRdb stores just in-frame clones and leaves some out. There are 350,000 to 400,000 clones in the sample; roughly 92% occur only once, and around 0.94% lies in the top ten. CDR1 is SGHAT, CDR2 FQNNGV, per germline. Trimming pared 0 bases from V and 9 bases from J, leaving 6 bases between. This CDR3 comprises 12 residues. This clonotype originated in a middle-aged woman who had been exposed to COVID-19. J is TRBJ2-4 and V is TRBV11-2; D remains unclear. Sequenced input: PBMCs or T cells enriched from blood (not recorded which). CDR3 sequence reads: CASSLDLPIQYF. The CDR3 DNA follows: TGTGCCAGCAGCTTAGATCTTCCCATTCAGTACTTC.